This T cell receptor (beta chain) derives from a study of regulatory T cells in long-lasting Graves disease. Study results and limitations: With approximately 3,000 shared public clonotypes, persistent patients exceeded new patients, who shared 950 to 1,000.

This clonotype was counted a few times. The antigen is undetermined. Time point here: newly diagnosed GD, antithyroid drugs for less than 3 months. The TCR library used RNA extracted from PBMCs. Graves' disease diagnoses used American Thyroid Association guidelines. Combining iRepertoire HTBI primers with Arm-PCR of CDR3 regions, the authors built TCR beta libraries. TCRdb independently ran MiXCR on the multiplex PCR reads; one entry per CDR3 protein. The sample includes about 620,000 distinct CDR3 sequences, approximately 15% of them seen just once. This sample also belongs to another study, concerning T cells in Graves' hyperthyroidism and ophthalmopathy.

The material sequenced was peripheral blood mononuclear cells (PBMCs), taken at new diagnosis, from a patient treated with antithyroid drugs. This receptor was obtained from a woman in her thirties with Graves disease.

The CDR3 loop reads CASSSPSYNEQFF. In DNA, the CDR3 is TGTGCCAGCAGTTCCCCATCCTACAATGAGCAGTTCTTC. V is TRBV28 and J is TRBJ2-1; the D is unclear. Germline V lookup: CDR1 MDHEN, CDR2 SYDVKM. The CDR3 is 13 residues long. V gave up 4 bases and J gave up 1 base, with 5 bases separating them.